This is a list of T cell receptor beta chains from one sample in a study of cytomegalovirus exposure and HLA in healthy donors. Measured with immunoSEQ multiplex PCR; TCRdb has only the in-frame clones, and not every one. The table records about 160,000 clones, nearly 80% of them present only once. Material for sequencing was PBMCs. The receptors were gathered from a man aged 18-30 years in good health and CMV-seropositive. CDR3s include the opening cysteine and the closing phenylalanine or tryptophan. D genes are given only for firm matches. For some rows the clone size is stated as once, few or many, or as a class when expanded; others skip it.

TRBJ1-2,NA,14,few,TRBV11-2,CASSYTRTNYGYTF,TGTGCCAGCAGCTATACCAGGACTAACTATGGCTACACCTTC
TRBJ2-1,TRBD2,13,NA,TRBV6-5,CASSSLAGGEQFF,TGTGCCAGCAGTTCCCTAGCGGGGGGTGAGCAGTTCTTC
TRBJ1-1,NA,16,NA,TRBV7-9,CSSSPTQGGMNTEAFF,TGTTCCAGCAGCCCTACCCAGGGCGGAATGAACACTGAAGCTTTCTTT
TRBJ2-7,NA,11,NA,TRBV5-1,CASSLADEQYF,TGCGCCAGCAGCCTGGCCGACGAGCAGTACTTC
TRBJ2-7,TRBD2,14,few,TRBV5-6,CASSLVSGSHEQYF,TGTGCCAGCAGCTTGGTTAGCGGGAGCCACGAGCAGTACTTC
TRBJ1-6,NA,15,NA,TRBV6-4,CASSVFSGGTSPLHF,TGTGCCAGCAGCGTCTTCTCGGGAGGGACCTCACCCCTCCACTTT
TRBJ2-3,NA,13,NA,TRBV2,CASLRVPTDTQYF,TGTGCCAGCCTACGAGTTCCCACAGATACGCAGTATTTT
TRBJ1-5,NA,21,NA,TRBV12-5,CASGSQKRWDSPGGRNQPQHF,TGTGCTAGTGGTTCCCAAAAGAGGTGGGACTCACCGGGTGGCCGCAATCAGCCCCAGCATTTT
TRBJ2-7,TRBD1,16,NA,TRBV4-2,CASSQGVGQGFYEQYF,TGTGCCAGCAGCCAAGGGGTAGGACAGGGTTTCTACGAGCAGTACTTC
TRBJ1-6,TRBD1,14,NA,TRBV2,CASSATGGTSPLHF,TGTGCCAGCAGCGCCACAGGGGGGACTTCACCCCTCCACTTT
TRBJ2-1,TRBD2,15,NA,TRBV27,CASIKTSGSYNEQFF,TGTGCCAGCATTAAGACTAGCGGGTCCTACAATGAGCAGTTCTTC
TRBJ2-5,TRBD2,17,NA,TRBV7-9,CASSWSGVSGSQETQYF,TGTGCCAGCAGCTGGTCGGGGGTTAGCGGGAGTCAAGAGACCCAGTACTTC
TRBJ2-1,NA,10,once,TRBV30,CAWEANEQFF,TGTGCCTGGGAGGCCAATGAGCAGTTCTTC
TRBJ2-7,TRBD2,15,NA,TRBV9,CASSVSGGALDEQYF,TGTGCCAGCAGCGTTAGCGGGGGGGCCCTAGACGAGCAGTACTTC
TRBJ2-1,NA,14,NA,TRBV5-6,CASSLRGLYNEQFF,TGTGCCAGCAGCTTGAGGGGCCTCTACAATGAGCAGTTCTTC
TRBJ1-6,NA,14,NA,TRBV5-1,CASSLEREISPLHF,TGCGCCAGCAGCTTGGAGAGGGAGATTTCACCCCTCCACTTT
TRBJ1-2,NA,14,NA,TRBV6-5,CASSYSEGLDGYTF,TGTGCCAGCAGTTACTCGGAGGGATTGGATGGCTACACCTTC
TRBJ1-4,NA,14,NA,TRBV2,CASSGGGSNEKLFF,TGTGCCAGCAGTGGGGGGGGATCAAATGAAAAACTGTTTTTT
TRBJ1-1,NA,14,once,TRBV5-1,CASSLGVRSTEAFF,TGCGCCAGCAGCTTGGGAGTCCGATCCACTGAAGCTTTCTTT
TRBJ1-2,TRBD1,16,NA,TRBV19,CASSPGQGGPDYGYTF,TGTGCCAGTAGCCCGGGACAGGGTGGGCCTGACTATGGCTACACCTTC
TRBJ1-1,NA,13,NA,TRBV15,CATSTTRDTEAFF,TGTGCCACCAGCACCACCCGGGACACTGAAGCTTTCTTT
TRBJ1-3,NA,17,few,TRBV6-1,CASSEVNPGSSGNTIYF,TGTGCCAGCAGTGAAGTAAACCCAGGTAGCTCTGGAAACACCATATATTTT
TRBJ2-4,NA,14,few,TRBV19,CASSISVAKNIQYF,TGTGCCAGTAGTATTTCGGTAGCCAAAAACATTCAGTACTTC
TRBJ2-6,TRBD2,18,NA,TRBV5-1,CASSLAASGRAGANVLTF,TGCGCCAGCAGCTTGGCCGCTAGCGGGAGGGCTGGGGCCAACGTCCTGACTTTC
TRBJ2-1,NA,14,NA,TRBV25-1,CASSEPQVYNEQFF,TGTGCCAGCAGTGAACCACAAGTTTACAATGAGCAGTTCTTC
TRBJ2-4,NA,16,NA,TRBV19,CASSIQGALAKNIQYF,TGTGCCAGTAGTATACAGGGCGCGTTAGCCAAAAACATTCAGTACTTC
TRBJ1-3,NA,13,NA,TRBV5-4,CASSPGSGNTIYF,TGTGCCAGCAGCCCAGGGTCTGGAAACACCATATATTTT
TRBJ2-1,TRBD2,17,NA,TRBV7-8,CASSLLGSGTRYNEQFF,TGTGCCAGCAGCTTATTAGGCTCTGGGACTAGATACAATGAGCAGTTCTTC
TRBJ2-3,NA,14,NA,TRBV5-1,CASSQQGSPDTQYF,TGCGCCAGCAGCCAACAGGGTTCCCCAGATACGCAGTATTTT
TRBJ2-5,TRBD1,14,few,TRBV5-1,CASSIKQGTETQYF,TGCGCCAGCAGCATAAAACAGGGGACGGAGACCCAGTACTTC
TRBJ1-3,NA,17,NA,TRBV21-1,CASSKNYRTRSGNTIYF,TGTGCCAGCAGCAAAAACTACCGCACAAGGTCTGGAAACACCATATATTTT
TRBJ1-3,NA,15,NA,TRBV25-1,CASSQDTSSGNTIYF,TGTGCCAGCTCTCAGGACACGAGCTCTGGAAACACCATATATTTT
TRBJ2-3,NA,16,NA,TRBV5-1,CASSSNGLSSTDTQYF,TGCGCCAGCAGCTCTAATGGACTAAGCAGCACAGATACGCAGTATTTT
TRBJ1-2,NA,13,NA,TRBV30,CAWSVQRGEGYTF,TGTGCCTGGAGTGTACAACGGGGGGAGGGCTACACCTTC
TRBJ2-7,NA,12,few,TRBV6-1,CASRGDSYEQYF,TGTGCCAGCAGAGGTGACAGTTACGAGCAGTACTTC
TRBJ1-2,TRBD1,14,NA,TRBV19,CASSTGQGVYGYTF,TGTGCCAGTAGTACGGGACAGGGAGTCTATGGCTACACCTTC
TRBJ2-2,NA,15,once,TRBV7-2,CASSKGGGGTGELFF,TGTGCCAGCAGCAAAGGCGGGGGCGGCACCGGGGAGCTGTTTTTT
TRBJ2-3,NA,16,once,TRBV4-1,CASSQDGGGDPDTQYF,TGCGCCAGCAGCCAAGACGGAGGGGGGGATCCAGATACGCAGTATTTT
TRBJ2-3,TRBD1,18,few,TRBV7-8,CASSLEITGTGVRDTQYF,TGTGCCAGCAGCTTAGAAATAACCGGGACAGGGGTTAGAGATACGCAGTATTTT
TRBJ2-3,TRBD2,16,NA,TRBV6-5,CASSYGLAEWADTQYF,TGTGCCAGCAGTTACGGACTAGCGGAGTGGGCAGATACGCAGTATTTT
TRBJ2-1,TRBD2,15,once,TRBV29-1,CSVGKTSGEIHEQFF,TGCAGCGTTGGAAAAACTAGCGGGGAAATCCATGAGCAGTTCTTC
TRBJ2-1,NA,13,NA,TRBV11-2,CASSLGGVNEQFF,TGTGCCAGCAGCTTAGGGGGGGTTAATGAGCAGTTCTTC
TRBJ1-6,NA,13,few,TRBV30,CAGGMLYNSPLHF,TGTGCCGGCGGGATGCTTTATAATTCACCCCTCCACTTT
TRBJ2-7,NA,14,NA,TRBV29-1,CSVEDSQGGYEQYF,TGCAGCGTTGAAGACTCTCAGGGGGGTTACGAGCAGTACTTC
TRBJ1-3,NA,15,NA,TRBV5-4,CASSFFKHSGNTIYF,TGTGCCAGCAGCTTTTTCAAGCACTCTGGAAACACCATATATTTT
TRBJ2-5,NA,14,NA,TRBV5-8,CASSFGGQQETQYF,TGTGCCAGCAGCTTCGGAGGACAGCAAGAGACCCAGTACTTC
TRBJ1-3,NA,21,NA,TRBV18,CASSLVPAQGSKAFSGNTIYF,TGTGCCAGCTCACTTGTCCCGGCCCAGGGTTCCAAGGCCTTCTCTGGAAACACCATATATTTT
TRBJ2-3,TRBD2,15,once,TRBV7-2,CASSRTSGGTDTQYF,TGTGCCAGCAGCCGGACTAGCGGCGGCACAGATACGCAGTATTTT
TRBJ1-2,NA,14,NA,TRBV19,CASSIGQTGIGYTF,TGTGCCAGTAGTATAGGACAAACCGGAATCGGCTACACCTTC
TRBJ2-3,TRBD2,15,NA,TRBV7-9,CASSHSGRGTDTQYF,TGTGCCAGCAGCCATAGCGGGAGGGGTACAGATACGCAGTATTTT
TRBJ1-1,NA,12,NA,TRBV29-1,CSVRGLNTEAFF,TGCAGCGTTCGAGGGCTGAACACTGAAGCTTTCTTT
TRBJ2-3,TRBD2,15,NA,TRBV27,CASSSTSGETDTQYF,TGTGCCAGCAGTTCGACTAGCGGGGAGACAGATACGCAGTATTTT
TRBJ2-1,TRBD2,21,NA,TRBV27,CASSLSPGTSGGISSYNEQFF,TGTGCCAGCAGTTTATCGCCTGGGACTAGCGGGGGGATTAGCTCCTACAATGAGCAGTTCTTC
TRBJ1-1,TRBD1,17,NA,TRBV27,CASSPRNGQGFRTEAFF,TGTGCCAGCAGCCCACGAAACGGACAGGGTTTCAGGACTGAAGCTTTCTTT
TRBJ2-7,NA,13,NA,TRBV15,CATSRGLSYEQYF,TGTGCCACCAGCAGAGGACTATCCTACGAGCAGTACTTC
TRBJ2-1,NA,15,NA,TRBV13,CASSTDSGSYNEQFF,TGTGCCAGCAGTACGGACAGTGGGTCCTACAATGAGCAGTTCTTC
TRBJ2-1,TRBD1,15,NA,TRBV5-1,CASSPGQGARNEQFF,TGCGCCAGCAGCCCAGGACAGGGCGCAAGGAATGAGCAGTTCTTC
TRBJ2-4,NA,14,NA,TRBV29-1,CSAASAVAKNIQYF,TGCAGCGCCGCTAGCGCCGTAGCCAAAAACATTCAGTACTTC
TRBJ2-1,TRBD2,14,NA,TRBV6-4,CASSDVQTGGEQFF,TGTGCCAGCAGTGATGTGCAGACGGGAGGCGAGCAGTTCTTC
TRBJ1-6,NA,12,NA,TRBV6-6,CASSYSSIPLHF,TGTGCCAGCAGTTACTCGTCTATACCCCTCCACTTT